The clone carrying this T cell receptor beta chain was recorded a few times. The trim removed 5 bases at V and 7 bases at J, leaving 7 bases unmatched. The length of the CDR3 is 14 residues. Germline V lookup: CDR1 LNHDA, CDR2 SQIVND (reference sequence). This record belongs to a study of OX40 agonist ivuxolimab in advanced cancers. The protocol was immunoSEQ multiplex PCR, while the TCRdb copy is restricted to in-frame clones and leaves out a portion. This table has more than 90,000 clones, 70% to 85% appearing once. Sequences were derived from CD4+ or CD8+ T cells sorted from blood, sampled in a trial of the OX40 agonist ivuxolimab. The receptor was derived from an adult with an advanced solid tumor such as melanoma, head and neck, liver or kidney cancer. The chain is built from TRBV19 and TRBJ1-2; 10 bases are shared with TRBD1. CDR3 DNA sequence: TGTGCCAGTAGTGCGGGACAGGGGAGAGGTGGCTACACCTTC. Amino acid sequence: CASSAGQGRGGYTF.